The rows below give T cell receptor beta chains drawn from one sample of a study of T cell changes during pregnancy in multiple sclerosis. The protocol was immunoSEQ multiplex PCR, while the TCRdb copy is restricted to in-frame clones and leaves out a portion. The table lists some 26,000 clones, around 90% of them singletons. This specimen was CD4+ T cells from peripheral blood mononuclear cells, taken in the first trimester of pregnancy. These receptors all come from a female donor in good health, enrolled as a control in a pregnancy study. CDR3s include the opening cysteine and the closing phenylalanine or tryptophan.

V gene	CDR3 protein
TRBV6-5	CASSYSAGGHYEQYF
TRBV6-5	CASGQGSSYEQYF
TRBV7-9	CASSLATGRPGTGELFF
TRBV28	CASSPDRGRMNTEAFF
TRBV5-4	CASSLGGTVTSTDTQYF
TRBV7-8	CASSLRTSGTTDTQYF
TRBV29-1	CSVTHTSGRADTQYF
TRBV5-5	CASRPGQGYLQAFF
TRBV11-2	CASSSLRGNGELFF
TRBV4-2	CASSQDRLAPTEQYF
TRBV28	CASSTGTGGQPQHF
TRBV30	CAWSGSHHLQF
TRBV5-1	CASNPRGGQGYNEQFF